A single TCR beta chain is shown here with its context. The target antigen is unknown. Normal breast often needed roughly 90-310 mg of tissue for enough DNA. The germline V gene has CDR1 SGHKS and CDR2 YYEKEE (reference sequence). This CDR3 region has 15 residues. Trimming took 4 bases from V and 1 from J, leaving 14 bases between them. Profiled with immunoSEQ multiplex PCR; TCRdb holds only in-frame clones, not every one. The sample lists about 8,400 clones; roughly 80% were seen once. The data were taken from a study of early stage breast cancer tumors. Study-level points and caveats: Compared with adjacent normal breast tissue, tumors showed approximately 2.5-fold greater T cell density and higher clonality.

The rearrangement joins TRBV5-5 to TRBJ1-1, with D hard to call. The TCR sequence derives from a person aged 55 to 70 with breast cancer. Sequencing was carried out using normal breast tissue next to the tumor. The CDR3 DNA sequence: TGTGCCAGCAGCCGCCGATTTGGTTGGAACACTGAAGCTTTCTTT. This sequence encodes CASSRRFGWNTEAFF.